The T cell receptor (beta chain) described here comes from a study of siplizumab effects on memory and regulatory T cells. With respect to this clone: Its specificity is not known.

Per individual sample, 95,000 to 100,000 TCR templates were assayed. The repertoire was sequenced with immunoSEQ multiplex PCR; TCRdb's copy has only in-frame clones and lacks some. The table records about 50,000 clones, about 93% of them present only once. Germline-derived CDR1 and CDR2 are SGHNT and YYREEE (reference sequence). The CDR3 contains 15 residues. Between the trimmed V and J ends, which lost 1 base and 6 bases, there was a span of 16 bases. The study's findings and limits: In roughly 75-97% of proliferating CD4+ or CD8+ clones, a naive or memory phenotype could not be assigned. Apparently key alloresponse contributors, naive T cells also seemed more diverse than memory cells.

Sequenced: CD8+ T cells sorted from blood. The chain uses TRBV5-4 and TRBJ1-1; unclear D gene. The receptor was isolated from a human donor in good health. The CDR3 DNA is TGTGCCAGCAGCTTGTATCGATCCCCGTGGGCTGAAGCTTTCTTT. This translates into CASSLYRSPWAEAFF.